The 22 T cell receptor beta chains given below trace back to one sample, sequenced in a study of blood T cell repertoires in COVID-19 (TCRdb year 2020). The method behind the library was the immunoSEQ multiplex PCR assay. Held by TCRdb, this immuneACCESS table contains in-frame sequences only and omits some clones. Under half of the omission traces to an unresolved V gene where checked; the cause of the rest is unknown. For this sample the table gives about 140,000 clones, of which about 87% were detected only once. The top ten clonotypes cover under 3% of the sample. Source material: peripheral blood. All receptors derive from a man in his fifties or sixties with active COVID-19.

This chain joins TRBV6-2 or TRBV6-3 and TRBJ1-5; D is unresolved. This CDR3 has 11 amino acids. Trimming removed 5 bases at V and 11 bases at J, with 10 bases between. Germline CDR1 and CDR2: MNHEY and SVGEGT. The DNA for the CDR3 is TGTGCCAGCAGTATGGGCCCTTCCCAGCATTTT. Translation: CASSMGPSQHF.

The V and J genes are TRBV10-3 and TRBJ1-3; D remains unclear. Trimming shortened V by 3 bases and J by 0 bases, and 15 bases separated the two germline ends. The CDR3 is 17 amino acids. Looked up from germline, CDR1 is ENHRY and CDR2 is SYGVKD. The CDR3 DNA reads TGTGCCATCAGTGATAATAGTGCCTCGAACTCTGGAAACACCATATATTTT. Protein: CAISDNSASNSGNTIYF.

This chain joins TRBV20-1 and TRBJ2-5, with 11 bases that match TRBD1. The germline CDR1 and CDR2 sequences are DFQATT and SNEGSKA (reference sequence). The CDR3 covers 15 residues. V shed 3 bases, J shed 1 base, and the junction held 4 bases outside the gene matches. In DNA form, the CDR3 reads TGCAGTGCTAGTGGGGACAGGGGGACCCAAGAGACCCAGTACTTC. Translation: CSASGDRGTQETQYF.

V usage is TRBV7-2 and J usage is TRBJ2-7; a possible D gene is TRBD2 (6 bases). This CDR3 is built from 12 residues. The V gene's germline CDR1 is SGHTA and CDR2 FQGNSA. Trimming removed 5 bases from V and 6 bases from J, with 11 bases in between. As DNA, the CDR3 is TGTGCCAGCAGCCCTGGGGGGTTCGAGCAGTACTTC. Encoded protein: CASSPGGFEQYF.

The gene calls are TRBV11-1 and TRBJ2-3; D remains ambiguous. The CDR3 is made up of 13 amino acids. V was cut by 5 bases and J by 2 bases, with 8 bases left in between. Germline values: CDR1 SGHAT, CDR2 FQDESV (reference sequence). CDR3 protein: CASSPGPTDTQYF. CDR3 bases: TGTGCCAGCAGCCCAGGTCCCACAGATACGCAGTATTTT.

This clone has more than one count but fewer than ten. V gene TRBV4-2 combines with J gene TRBJ2-3; 10 bases line up with TRBD2. Germline V gene lookup returns CDR1 LGHNA and CDR2 YNFKEQ. This CDR3 comprises 15 residues. Trimming cost V 1 base and J 6 bases; bases outside gene matches: 4. The CDR3 nucleotides read TGTGCCAGCAGCCAAGCTAGCGGGGGTCGGGATACGCAGTATTTT. It encodes CASSQASGGRDTQYF.

This clone was detected once. This chain uses TRBV12-3 or TRBV12-4 with TRBJ2-1; 7 bases align to TRBD2. J was trimmed by 10 bases and V by 10 bases; bases with no gene match: 10. The CDR3 totals 12 residues. CDR3 sequence (DNA): TGTGCCACTAGCGGAGTTCCCCCAGAGCAGTTCTTC. Amino acid sequence: CATSGVPPEQFF.

This clone was observed a handful of times. The rearrangement uses TRBV11-2 and TRBJ2-7, with D possibly being TRBD1 (6 bases). CDR1 is SGHAT and CDR2 is FQNNGV in the germline V gene. The length of the CDR3 is 15 residues. V lost 1 base, J lost 0 bases, and 10 bases lay in between. CDR3 nucleotides: TGTGCCAGCAGCTTAGTGGGGACACGCTCCTACGAGCAGTACTTC. This translates into CASSLVGTRSYEQYF.

This chain joins TRBV18 and TRBJ1-1; 7 nucleotides line up with TRBD1. There are 16 residues in the CDR3. Germline V gene lookup returns CDR1 KGHSH and CDR2 LQKENI. Trimming removed 4 bases from V and 1 base from J; junction bases left unmatched: 9. CDR3 region: CASSLSTGTANTEAFF. CDR3 bases: TGTGCCAGCTCACTAAGTACTGGGACAGCGAACACTGAAGCTTTCTTT.

The gene calls are TRBV11-2 and TRBJ1-3; D unclear. Trimming cost V 1 base and J 4 bases, with 17 bases left between them. The CDR3 covers 17 residues. Germline assignment: CDR1 SGHAT and CDR2 FQNNGV. In DNA form, the CDR3 reads TGTGCCAGCAGCTTAGGGTTTCTTCGAGGGCTCGGAAACACCATATATTTT. This encodes CASSLGFLRGLGNTIYF.

This chain links TRBV3-1 (or the pseudogene TRBV3-2) with TRBJ2-5; 8 positions agree with TRBD2. The CDR3 extends over 17 amino acids. Germline CDR1 is LGHDT and CDR2 is YNNKEL (reference sequence). The junction had 13 bases not matched to a gene; V was cut back by 3 bases and J by 4 bases. CDR3 sequence: CASSQRGGRGVGETQYF. The DNA of the CDR3 is TGTGCCAGCAGCCAGCGGGGTGGGCGGGGGGTCGGAGAGACCCAGTACTTC.

This clone has just a few counts. This chain links TRBV29-1 with TRBJ2-3; 9 bases match TRBD1. This CDR3 is built from 14 residues. V was pared by 2 bases and J by 5 bases, with 5 bases of the junction left unmatched. Germline V gene data show CDR1 as SQVTM and CDR2 as ANQGSEA. CDR3 sequence (DNA): TGCAGCGTTGAAAGGGGACAGGGAGGAGATACGCAGTATTTT. This encodes CSVERGQGGDTQYF.

The chain links TRBV10-3 to TRBJ1-1, with D unresolved. The CDR3 totals 11 residues. In germline, CDR1 is ENHRY, CDR2 SYGVKD. V was cut by 4 bases and J by 11 bases, with 11 bases left in between. CDR3 nucleotides: TGTGCCATCAGTGGGACTCGGGAGGCTTTCTTT. It translates to CAISGTREAFF.

The chain employs TRBV19 and TRBJ2-3, with 10 bases fitting TRBD2. This CDR3 has 19 residues. CDR1 and CDR2 (germline): LNHDA, SQIVND (reference sequence). Germline trimming cut 2 bases from V and 5 bases from J; bases unmatched to any gene: 16. The CDR3, as DNA: TGTGCCAGTAGTATACCCAAGGTAGCGGGGGGCCGGGGAAGAGATACGCAGTATTTT. This sequence encodes CASSIPKVAGGRGRDTQYF.

The chain carries TRBV5-4 and TRBJ1-6, with TRBD1 identical over 8 bases. V lost 4 bases to trimming and J lost 7 bases; unmatched junction nucleotides: 4. Germline V gives CDR1 SGHNT, CDR2 YYREEE (reference sequence). The CDR3 has 14 residues. The CDR3 loop is CASSPGQGNSPLHF. The DNA for the CDR3 is TGTGCCAGCAGCCCTGGACAGGGCAATTCACCCCTCCACTTT. Using reference TRBV5-4 and TRBJ1-6 for the parts outside the CDR3, the full variable domain is ETGVTQSPTHLIKTRGQQVTLRCSSQSGHNTVSWYQQALGQGPQFIFQYYREEENGRGNFPPRFSGLQFPNYSSELNVNALELDDSALYLCASSPGQGNSPLHFGNGTRLTVT.

Written as DNA, the CDR3 is TGTGCCAGCAGTTACTCGGCGGGGGCTGGAAACACCATATATTTT. The encoded protein is CASSYSAGAGNTIYF. V is TRBV6-5 and J is TRBJ1-3; possibly TRBD1 for D (5 bases). The CDR3 extends over 15 amino acids. CDR1 is MNHEY and CDR2 is SVGAGI in the germline V gene. Between the trimmed V and J ends, which lost 0 bases and 2 bases, there was a span of 8 bases.

The rearrangement links TRBV3-1 (or the pseudogene TRBV3-2) to TRBJ2-3; no clear D. The CDR3 covers 15 residues. V lost 3 bases and J 2 bases, leaving 12 bases between the germline ends. Germline V gene lookup returns CDR1 LGHDT and CDR2 YNNKEL (reference sequence). CDR3 DNA sequence: TGTGCCAGCAGCCAGAGACACCCCTCCACAGATACGCAGTATTTT. It is translated as CASSQRHPSTDTQYF.

This CDR3 reads CASSSVAGASYEQYF. CDR3 in DNA: TGTGCCAGCAGCTCGGTAGCGGGGGCTAGCTACGAGCAGTACTTC. The rearrangement joins TRBV7-8 to TRBJ2-7; 9 bases line up with TRBD2. The CDR3 contains 15 residues. V lost 4 bases to trimming and J lost 3 bases; unmatched junction nucleotides: 7. Germline V CDR1 and CDR2: SGHVS, FQNEAQ. Together with reference TRBV7-8 and TRBJ2-7, the CDR3 gives the full variable domain: GAGVSQSPRYKVAKRGQDVALRCDPISGHVSLFWYQQALGQGPEFLTYFQNEAQLDKSGLPSDRFFAERPEGSVSTLKIQRTQQEDSAVYLCASSSVAGASYEQYFGPGTRLTVT.

This chain uses TRBV5-1 with TRBJ1-2, with 7 positions matching TRBD1. The germline gives CDR1 SGHRS, CDR2 YFSETQ. V shed 3 bases and J 4 bases; nucleotides not matched to a gene: 3. This CDR3 comprises 13 residues. The CDR3 loop reads CASSYDRAYGYTF. The CDR3 DNA follows: TGCGCCAGCAGCTACGACAGGGCCTATGGCTACACCTTC.

For the CDR3, the DNA is TGTGCCAGCAGTGCCGCGGAGGGTCAGCCCCAGCATTTT. Translating gives CASSAAEGQPQHF. This chain links TRBV25-1 with TRBJ1-5; D is unclear. The CDR3 has 13 residues. Deletions cut 4 bases from V and 6 bases from J, with 10 bases between. The germline V gene encodes CDR1 MGHDK and CDR2 SYGVNS.

In this sample, this clone turned up once. This rearrangement joins TRBV7-2 to TRBJ2-1, with TRBD1 matching over 7 bases. Trimming took 3 bases from V and 1 from J; bases not matched to a gene: 3. Germline CDR1 SGHTA, CDR2 FQGNSA. The CDR3 length is 15 residues. CDR3 in DNA: TGTGCCAGCAGCTTGAGGGGGCAGTCCTACAATGAGCAGTTCTTC. This translates into CASSLRGQSYNEQFF.

The chain is built from TRBV3-1 (or the pseudogene TRBV3-2) and TRBJ2-7; maybe TRBD2 (7 bases). The CDR3 has 13 residues. Germline V gives CDR1 LGHDT, CDR2 YNNKEL (reference sequence). V was pared by 2 bases and J by 6 bases, with 11 bases between. Written as DNA, the CDR3 is TGTGCCAGCAGCCAACGGGGGGCGGGCGAGCAGTACTTC. The encoded protein is CASSQRGAGEQYF.